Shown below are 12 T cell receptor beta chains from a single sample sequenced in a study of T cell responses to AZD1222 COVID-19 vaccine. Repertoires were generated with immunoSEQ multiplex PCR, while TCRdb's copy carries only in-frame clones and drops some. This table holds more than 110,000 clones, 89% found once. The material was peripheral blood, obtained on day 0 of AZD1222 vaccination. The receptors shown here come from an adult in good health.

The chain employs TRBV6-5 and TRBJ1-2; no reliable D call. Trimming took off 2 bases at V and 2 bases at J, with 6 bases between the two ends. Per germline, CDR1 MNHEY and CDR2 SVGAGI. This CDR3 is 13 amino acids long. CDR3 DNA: TGTGCCAGCAGTTACGACTACAACTATGGCTACACCTTC. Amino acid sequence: CASSYDYNYGYTF.

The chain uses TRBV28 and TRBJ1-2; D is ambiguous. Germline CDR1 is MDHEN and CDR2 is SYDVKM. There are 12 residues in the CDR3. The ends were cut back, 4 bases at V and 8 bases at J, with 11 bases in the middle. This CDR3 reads CASSWMGYGYTF. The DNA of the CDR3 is TGTGCCAGCAGTTGGATGGGGTACGGCTACACCTTC.

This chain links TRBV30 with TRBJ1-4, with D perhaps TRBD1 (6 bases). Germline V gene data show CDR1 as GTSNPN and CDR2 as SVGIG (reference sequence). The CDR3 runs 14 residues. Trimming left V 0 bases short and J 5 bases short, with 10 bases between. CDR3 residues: CAWSVWTVNEKLFF. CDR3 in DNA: TGTGCCTGGAGTGTATGGACAGTGAATGAAAAACTGTTTTTT.

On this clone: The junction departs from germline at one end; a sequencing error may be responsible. The CDR3 loop reads CASSGGETQYF. The CDR3 coding sequence is TGTGCTAGCAGCGGGGGAGAGACCCAGTACTTC. The chain couples TRBV7-7 to TRBJ2-5, with 8 bases aligning to TRBD2. The CDR3 totals 11 residues. Germline CDR1 SSHAT, CDR2 FNYEAQ (reference sequence).

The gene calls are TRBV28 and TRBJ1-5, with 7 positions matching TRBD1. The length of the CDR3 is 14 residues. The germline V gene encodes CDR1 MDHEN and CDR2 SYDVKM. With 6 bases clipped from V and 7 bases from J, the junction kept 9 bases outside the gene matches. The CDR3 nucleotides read TGTGCCAGCAGCCCCCCGTACAGGGGACAGCCCCAGCATTTT. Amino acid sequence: CASSPPYRGQPQHF.

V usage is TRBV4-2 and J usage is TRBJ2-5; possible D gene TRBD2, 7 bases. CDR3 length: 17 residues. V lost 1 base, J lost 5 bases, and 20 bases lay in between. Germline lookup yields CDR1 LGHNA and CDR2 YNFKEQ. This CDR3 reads CASSQAAGALRGETQYF. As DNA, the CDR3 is TGTGCCAGCAGCCAAGCGGCGGGGGCGCTCCGGGGGGAGACCCAGTACTTC.

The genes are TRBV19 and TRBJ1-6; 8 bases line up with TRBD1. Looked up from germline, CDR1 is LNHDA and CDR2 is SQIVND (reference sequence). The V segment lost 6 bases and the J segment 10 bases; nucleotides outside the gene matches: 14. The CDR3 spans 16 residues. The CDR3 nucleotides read TGTGCCAGTAGCCCCAAACAATTGACAGGGGTCTCACCCCTCCACTTT. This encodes CASSPKQLTGVSPLHF.

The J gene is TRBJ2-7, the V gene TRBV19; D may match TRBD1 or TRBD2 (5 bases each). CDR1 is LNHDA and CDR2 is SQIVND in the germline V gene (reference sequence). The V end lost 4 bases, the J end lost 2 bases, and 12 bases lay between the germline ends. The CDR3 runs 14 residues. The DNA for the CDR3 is TGTGCCAGTAGTACACCGGGACGGACCTACGAGCAGTACTTC. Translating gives CASSTPGRTYEQYF.

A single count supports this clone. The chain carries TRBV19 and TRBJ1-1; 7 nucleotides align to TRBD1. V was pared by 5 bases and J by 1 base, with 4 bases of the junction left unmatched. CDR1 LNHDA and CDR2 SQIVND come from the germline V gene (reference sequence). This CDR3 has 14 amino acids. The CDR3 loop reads CASSEDRSNTEAFF. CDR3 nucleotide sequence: TGTGCCAGTAGTGAGGACAGGTCGAACACTGAAGCTTTCTTT.

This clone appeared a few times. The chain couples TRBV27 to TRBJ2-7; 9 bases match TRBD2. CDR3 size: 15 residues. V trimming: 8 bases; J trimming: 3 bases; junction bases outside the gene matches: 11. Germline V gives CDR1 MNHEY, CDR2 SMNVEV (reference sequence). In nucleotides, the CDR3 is TGTGCCAGCCGTACCGTAGCGGGAGCAATCTACGAGCAGTACTTC. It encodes CASRTVAGAIYEQYF.

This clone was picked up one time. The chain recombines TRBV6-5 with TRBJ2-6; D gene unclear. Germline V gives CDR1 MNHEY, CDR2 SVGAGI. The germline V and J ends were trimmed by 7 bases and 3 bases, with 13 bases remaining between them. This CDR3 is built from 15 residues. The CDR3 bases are TGTGCCAGCAATTTTGATAAACGTGGGGCCAACGTCCTGACTTTC. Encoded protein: CASNFDKRGANVLTF.

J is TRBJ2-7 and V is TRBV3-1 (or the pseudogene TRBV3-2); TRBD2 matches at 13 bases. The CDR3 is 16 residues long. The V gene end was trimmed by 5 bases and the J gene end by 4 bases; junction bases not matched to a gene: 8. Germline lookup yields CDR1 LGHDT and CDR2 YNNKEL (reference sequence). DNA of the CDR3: TGTGCCAGCAGCTCACGGACTAGCGGGAGTCAATACGAGCAGTACTTC. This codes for CASSSRTSGSQYEQYF.